This TCR beta chain was captured in a study of a mutant IDH1 vaccine in newly diagnosed glioma. Here immunoSEQ multiplex PCR was the method, and the copy in TCRdb shows in-frame clones only, minus some. The sample consists of approximately 16,000 clones, 95% of them appearing once. Time point given: baseline, week 1 (first vaccination visit). Sample treatment: pre-vaccination baseline after standard-of-care therapy. The ends were cut back, 5 bases at V and 3 bases at J, with 10 bases in the middle. The CDR3 consists of 14 residues. Per the germline V gene, CDR1 is SEHNR and CDR2 is FQNEAQ (reference sequence).

The gene calls are TRBV7-9 and TRBJ1-4; D is perhaps TRBD1 (6 bases). The receptor was derived from a woman between 18 and 30 years old with glioma. Some clones in this sample may be carry-over from other donors' samples. The material sequenced was peripheral blood mononuclear cells (PBMCs), taken from a glioma patient treated with radiotherapy, temozolomide or both. The CDR3, as DNA: TGTGCCAGCAGCCGGACAGTTTCTAATGAAAAACTGTTTTTT. It translates to CASSRTVSNEKLFF. Variable domain in full (rest from reference TRBV7-9 and TRBJ1-4): DTGVSQNPRHKITKRGQNVTFRCDPISEHNRLYWYRQTLGQGPEFLTYFQNEAQLEKSRLLSDRFSAERPKGSFSTLEIQRTEQGDSAMYLCASSRTVSNEKLFFGSGTQLSVL.